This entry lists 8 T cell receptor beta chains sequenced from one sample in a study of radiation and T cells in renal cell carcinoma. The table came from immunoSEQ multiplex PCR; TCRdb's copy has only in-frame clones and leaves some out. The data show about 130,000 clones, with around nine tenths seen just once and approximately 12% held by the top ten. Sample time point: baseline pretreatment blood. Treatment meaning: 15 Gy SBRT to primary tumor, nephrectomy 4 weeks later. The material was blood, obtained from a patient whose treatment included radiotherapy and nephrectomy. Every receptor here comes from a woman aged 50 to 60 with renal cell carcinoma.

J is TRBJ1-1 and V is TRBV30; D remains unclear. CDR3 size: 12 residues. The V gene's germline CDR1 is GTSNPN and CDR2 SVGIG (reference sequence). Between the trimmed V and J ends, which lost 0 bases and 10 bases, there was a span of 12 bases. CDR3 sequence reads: CAWSVSLEGAFF. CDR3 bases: TGTGCCTGGAGTGTTAGTCTAGAGGGAGCTTTCTTT.

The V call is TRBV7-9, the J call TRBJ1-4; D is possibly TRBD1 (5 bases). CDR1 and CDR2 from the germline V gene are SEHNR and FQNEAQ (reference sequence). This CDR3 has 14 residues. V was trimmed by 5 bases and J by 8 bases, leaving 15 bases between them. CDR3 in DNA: TGTGCCAGCAGCCTCTCCGGGACTATCGAAAAACTGTTTTTT. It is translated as CASSLSGTIEKLFF.

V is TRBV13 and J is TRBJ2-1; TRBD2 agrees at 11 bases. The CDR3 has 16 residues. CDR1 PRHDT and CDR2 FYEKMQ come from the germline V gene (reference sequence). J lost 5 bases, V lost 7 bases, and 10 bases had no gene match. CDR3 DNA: TGTGCCAGCAAGAATACCGGGACTAGCGGAAACAATGAGCAGTTCTTC. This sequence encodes CASKNTGTSGNNEQFF.

The chain's CDR3 is CASSLGTSGGQETQYF. The CDR3 DNA sequence: TGTGCCAGCAGCTTGGGGACTAGCGGGGGCCAAGAGACCCAGTACTTC. The chain carries TRBV11-3 and TRBJ2-5; 14 nucleotides line up with TRBD2. Trimming took 3 bases from V and 1 from J; bases not matched to a gene: 1. In germline, CDR1 is SGHNT, CDR2 YENEEA. There are 16 residues in the CDR3.

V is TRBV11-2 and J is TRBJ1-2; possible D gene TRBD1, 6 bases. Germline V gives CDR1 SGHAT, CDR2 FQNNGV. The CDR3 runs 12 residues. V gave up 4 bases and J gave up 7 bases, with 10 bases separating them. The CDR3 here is CASSWRGGGYTF. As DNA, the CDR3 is TGTGCCAGCAGCTGGAGGGGGGGTGGCTACACCTTC.

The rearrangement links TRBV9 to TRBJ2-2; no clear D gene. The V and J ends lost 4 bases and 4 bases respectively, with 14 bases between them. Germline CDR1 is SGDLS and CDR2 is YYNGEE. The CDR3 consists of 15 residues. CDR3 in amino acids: CASSNRPASTGELFF. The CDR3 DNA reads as TGTGCCAGCAGCAACCGACCCGCGAGCACCGGGGAGCTGTTTTTT.

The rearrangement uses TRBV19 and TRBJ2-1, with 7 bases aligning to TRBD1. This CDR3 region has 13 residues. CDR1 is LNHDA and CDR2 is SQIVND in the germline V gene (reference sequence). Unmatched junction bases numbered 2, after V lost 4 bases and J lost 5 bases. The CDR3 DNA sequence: TGTGCCAGTAGTACGGGACAGAACAATGAGCAGTTCTTC. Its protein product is CASSTGQNNEQFF.

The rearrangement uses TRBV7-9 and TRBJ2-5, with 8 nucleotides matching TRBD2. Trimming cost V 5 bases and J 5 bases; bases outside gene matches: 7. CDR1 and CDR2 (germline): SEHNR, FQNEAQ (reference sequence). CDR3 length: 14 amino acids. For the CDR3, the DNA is TGTGCCAGCAGCCCCCAAACGGGAGGGGAGACCCAGTACTTC. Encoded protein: CASSPQTGGETQYF.